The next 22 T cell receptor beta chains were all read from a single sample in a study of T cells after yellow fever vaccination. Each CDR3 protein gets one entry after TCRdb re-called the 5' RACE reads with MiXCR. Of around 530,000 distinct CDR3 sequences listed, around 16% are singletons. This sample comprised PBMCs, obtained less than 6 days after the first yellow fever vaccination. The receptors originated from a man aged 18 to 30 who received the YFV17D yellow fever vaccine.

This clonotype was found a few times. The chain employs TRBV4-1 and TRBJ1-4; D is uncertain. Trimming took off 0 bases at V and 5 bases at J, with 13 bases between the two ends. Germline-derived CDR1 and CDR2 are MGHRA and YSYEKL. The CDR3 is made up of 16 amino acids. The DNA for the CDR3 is TGCGCCAGCAGCCAAGATCCCGCAGACCACAATGAAAAACTGTTTTTT. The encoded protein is CASSQDPADHNEKLFF.

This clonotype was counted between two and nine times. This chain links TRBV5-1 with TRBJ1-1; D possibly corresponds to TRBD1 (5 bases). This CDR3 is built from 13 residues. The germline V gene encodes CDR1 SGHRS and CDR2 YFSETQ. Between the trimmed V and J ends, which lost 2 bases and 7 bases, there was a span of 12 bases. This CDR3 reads CASSFLRGGEAFF. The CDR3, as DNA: TGCGCCAGCAGCTTTCTCCGGGGCGGTGAAGCTTTCTTT.

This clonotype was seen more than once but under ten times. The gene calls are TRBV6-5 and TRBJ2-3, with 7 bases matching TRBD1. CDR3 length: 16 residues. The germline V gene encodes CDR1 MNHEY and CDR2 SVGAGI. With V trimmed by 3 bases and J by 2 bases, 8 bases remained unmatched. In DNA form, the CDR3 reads TGTGCCAGCAGTTATATTCAGGGGGTGTTCACAGATACGCAGTATTTT. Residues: CASSYIQGVFTDTQYF.

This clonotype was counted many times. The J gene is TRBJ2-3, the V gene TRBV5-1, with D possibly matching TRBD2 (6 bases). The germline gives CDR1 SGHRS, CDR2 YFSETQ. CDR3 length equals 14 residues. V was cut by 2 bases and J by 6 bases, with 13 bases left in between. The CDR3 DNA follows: TGCGCCAGCAGCTTTGGCAGGGAGGCGGATACGCAGTATTTT. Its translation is CASSFGREADTQYF. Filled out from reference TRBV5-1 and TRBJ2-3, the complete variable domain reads KAGVTQTPRYLIKTRGQQVTLSCSPISGHRSVSWYQQTPGQGLQFLFEYFSETQRNKGNFPGRFSGRQFSNSRSEMNVSTLELGDSALYLCASSFGREADTQYFGPGTRLTVL.

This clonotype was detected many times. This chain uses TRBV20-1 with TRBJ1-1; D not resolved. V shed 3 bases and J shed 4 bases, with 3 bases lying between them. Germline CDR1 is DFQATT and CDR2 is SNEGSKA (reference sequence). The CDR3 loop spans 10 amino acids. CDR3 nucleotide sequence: TGCAGTGCTAGCGCCACTGAAGCTTTCTTT. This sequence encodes CSASATEAFF.

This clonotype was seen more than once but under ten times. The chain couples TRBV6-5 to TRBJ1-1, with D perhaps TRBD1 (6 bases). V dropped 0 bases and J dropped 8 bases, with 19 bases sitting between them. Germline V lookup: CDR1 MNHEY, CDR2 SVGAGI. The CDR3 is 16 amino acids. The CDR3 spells CASSYSNYVGTSEAFF. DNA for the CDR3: TGTGCCAGCAGTTACTCGAATTACGTCGGGACATCCGAAGCTTTCTTT.

The CDR3 DNA reads as TGTGCCAGCAGTTTAACAGGACGGACCCTCTCTGGAAACACCATATATTTT. This translates into CASSLTGRTLSGNTIYF. V usage is TRBV6-5 and J usage is TRBJ1-3; D might be TRBD1 (5 bases). CDR1 is MNHEY, CDR2 SVGAGI, per germline. The V gene lost 4 bases and the J gene lost 0 bases, with 16 bases spanning the gap. There are 17 residues in the CDR3.

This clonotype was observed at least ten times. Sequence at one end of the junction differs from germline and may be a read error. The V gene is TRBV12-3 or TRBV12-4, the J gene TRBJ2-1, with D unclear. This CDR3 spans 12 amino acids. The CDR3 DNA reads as TGTGCCAGCAGCTTAGTCCGGAATGAGCAGTTCTTC. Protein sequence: CASSLVRNEQFF.

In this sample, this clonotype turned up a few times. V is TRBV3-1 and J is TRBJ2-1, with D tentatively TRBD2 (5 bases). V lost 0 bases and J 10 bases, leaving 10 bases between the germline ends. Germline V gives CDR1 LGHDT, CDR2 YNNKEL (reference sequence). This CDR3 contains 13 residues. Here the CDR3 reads CASSQDWRWEQFF. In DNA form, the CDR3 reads TGTGCCAGCAGCCAAGATTGGAGGTGGGAGCAGTTCTTC.

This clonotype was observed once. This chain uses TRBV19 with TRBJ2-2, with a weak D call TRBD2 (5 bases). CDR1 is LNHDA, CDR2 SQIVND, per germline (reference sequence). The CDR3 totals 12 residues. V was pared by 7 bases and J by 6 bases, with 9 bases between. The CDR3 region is CASNLASGELFF. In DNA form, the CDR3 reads TGTGCCAGTAACCTAGCCTCCGGGGAGCTGTTTTTT.

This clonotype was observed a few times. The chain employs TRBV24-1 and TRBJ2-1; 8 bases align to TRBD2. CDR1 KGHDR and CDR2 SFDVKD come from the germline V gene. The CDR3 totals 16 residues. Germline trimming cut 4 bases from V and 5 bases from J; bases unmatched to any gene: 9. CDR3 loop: CATSEPGGSGNNEQFF. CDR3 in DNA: TGTGCCACCAGTGAGCCCGGGGGTAGCGGGAACAATGAGCAGTTCTTC.

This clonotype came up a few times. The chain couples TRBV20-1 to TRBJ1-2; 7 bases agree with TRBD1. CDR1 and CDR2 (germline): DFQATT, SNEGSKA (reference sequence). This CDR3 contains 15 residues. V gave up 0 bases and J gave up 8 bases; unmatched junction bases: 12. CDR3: CSARDGRDSPFGYTF. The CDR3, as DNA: TGCAGTGCTAGAGATGGGAGGGACAGTCCCTTCGGCTACACCTTC.

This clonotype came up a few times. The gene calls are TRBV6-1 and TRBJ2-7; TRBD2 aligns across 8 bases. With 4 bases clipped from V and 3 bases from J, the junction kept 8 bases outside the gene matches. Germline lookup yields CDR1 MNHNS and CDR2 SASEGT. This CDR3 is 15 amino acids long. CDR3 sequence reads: CASSAGTSWYYEQYF. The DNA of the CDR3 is TGTGCCAGCAGTGCCGGGACTAGTTGGTACTACGAGCAGTACTTC.

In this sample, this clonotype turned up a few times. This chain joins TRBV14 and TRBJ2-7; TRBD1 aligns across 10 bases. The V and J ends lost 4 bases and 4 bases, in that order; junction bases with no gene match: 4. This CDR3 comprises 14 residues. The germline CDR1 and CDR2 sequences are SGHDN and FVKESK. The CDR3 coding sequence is TGTGCCAGCAGCCGATCGGGACAGGGGTACGAGCAGTACTTC. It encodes CASSRSGQGYEQYF.

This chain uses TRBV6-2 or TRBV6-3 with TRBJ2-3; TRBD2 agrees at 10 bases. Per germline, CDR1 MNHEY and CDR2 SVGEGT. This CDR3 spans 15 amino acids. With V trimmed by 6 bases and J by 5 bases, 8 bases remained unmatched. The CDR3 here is CASSLLAGWIDTQYF. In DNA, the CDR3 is TGTGCCAGCAGCCTACTAGCGGGGTGGATAGATACGCAGTATTTT.

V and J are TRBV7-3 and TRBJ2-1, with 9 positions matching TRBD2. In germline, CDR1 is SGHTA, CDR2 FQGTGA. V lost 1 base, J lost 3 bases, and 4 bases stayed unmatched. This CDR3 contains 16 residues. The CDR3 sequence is CASSLMGLAYYNEQFF. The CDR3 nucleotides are TGTGCCAGCAGCTTAATGGGACTAGCCTACTACAATGAGCAGTTCTTC.

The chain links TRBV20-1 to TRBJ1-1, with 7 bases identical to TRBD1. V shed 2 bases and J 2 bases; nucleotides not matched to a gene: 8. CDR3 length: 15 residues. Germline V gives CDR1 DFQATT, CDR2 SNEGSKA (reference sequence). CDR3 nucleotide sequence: TGCAGTGCTAGATCCGCCGGACAGGCCAACACTGAAGCTTTCTTT. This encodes CSARSAGQANTEAFF.

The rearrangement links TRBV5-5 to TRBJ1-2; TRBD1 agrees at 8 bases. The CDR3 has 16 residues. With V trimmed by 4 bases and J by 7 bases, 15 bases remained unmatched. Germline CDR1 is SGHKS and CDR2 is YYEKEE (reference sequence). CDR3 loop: CASSLPSTGVSGGYTF. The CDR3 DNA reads TGTGCCAGCAGCCTTCCGTCGACAGGGGTGTCAGGTGGCTACACCTTC.

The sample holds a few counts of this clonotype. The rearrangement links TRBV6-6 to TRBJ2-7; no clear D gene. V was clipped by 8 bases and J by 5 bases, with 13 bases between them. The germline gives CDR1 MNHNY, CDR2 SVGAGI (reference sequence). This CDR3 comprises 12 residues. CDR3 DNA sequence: TGTGCCAGCTCGCCACGGGTAAACGAGCAGTACTTC. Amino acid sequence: CASSPRVNEQYF.

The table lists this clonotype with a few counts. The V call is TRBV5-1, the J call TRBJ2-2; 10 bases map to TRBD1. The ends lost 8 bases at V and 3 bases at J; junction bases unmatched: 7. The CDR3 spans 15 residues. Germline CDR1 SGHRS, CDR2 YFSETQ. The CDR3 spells CASTSGTGDTGELFF. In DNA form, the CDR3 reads TGCGCCAGTACCTCCGGGACAGGGGACACCGGGGAGCTGTTTTTT.

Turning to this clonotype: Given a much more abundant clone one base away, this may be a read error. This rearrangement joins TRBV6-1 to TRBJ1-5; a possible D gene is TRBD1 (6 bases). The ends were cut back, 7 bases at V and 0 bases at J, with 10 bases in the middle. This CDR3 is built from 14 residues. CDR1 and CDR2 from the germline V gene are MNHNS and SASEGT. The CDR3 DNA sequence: TGTGCCAGCATCCAGGGGTATAGCAATCAGCCCCAGCATTTT. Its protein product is CASIQGYSNQPQHF.

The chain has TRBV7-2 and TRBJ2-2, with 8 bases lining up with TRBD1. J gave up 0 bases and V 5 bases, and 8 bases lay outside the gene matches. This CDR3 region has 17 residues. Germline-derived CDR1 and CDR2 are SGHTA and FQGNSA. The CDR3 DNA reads TGTGCCAGCAGCCTCCTACAGGGGGGCGCGAACACCGGGGAGCTGTTTTTT. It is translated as CASSLLQGGANTGELFF.